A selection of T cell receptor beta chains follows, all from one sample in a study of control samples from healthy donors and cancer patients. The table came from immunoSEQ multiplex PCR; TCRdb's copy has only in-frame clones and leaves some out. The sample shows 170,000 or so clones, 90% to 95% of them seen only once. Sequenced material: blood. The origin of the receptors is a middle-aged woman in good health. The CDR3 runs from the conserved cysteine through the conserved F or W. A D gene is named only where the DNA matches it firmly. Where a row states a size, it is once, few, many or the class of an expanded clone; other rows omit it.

cdr3_nt: TGTGCCACCACGAGTAATGGCTACACCTTC
cdr3_aa: CATTSNGYTF
clone_size: -
d_call: -
j_call: TRBJ1-2
v_call: TRBV28

cdr3_nt: TGTGCCAGTACACTTGGTTGGGGGGGGGAAGAGACCCAGTACTTC
cdr3_aa: CASTLGWGGEETQYF
clone_size: -
d_call: TRBD2
j_call: TRBJ2-5
v_call: TRBV19

cdr3_nt: TGTGCCAGTAGTAGGGCGGATGATAACTATGGCTACACCTTC
cdr3_aa: CASSRADDNYGYTF
clone_size: -
d_call: -
j_call: TRBJ1-2
v_call: TRBV19

cdr3_nt: TGTGCCAGCAGCCGACAGGGGGGGAAGCAGTACTTC
cdr3_aa: CASSRQGGKQYF
clone_size: -
d_call: TRBD1
j_call: TRBJ2-7
v_call: TRBV6-5

cdr3_nt: TGTGCCAGCAGCTTAAATTTAGTGGGGACTAGTAGTAATGAGCAGTTCTTC
cdr3_aa: CASSLNLVGTSSNEQFF
clone_size: -
d_call: TRBD2
j_call: TRBJ2-1
v_call: TRBV7-2

cdr3_nt: TGTGCCAGTAGTATGAACGGCGAGGCAGACAAACGGAACACCTTC
cdr3_aa: CASSMNGEADKRNTF
clone_size: -
d_call: -
j_call: TRBJ1-2
v_call: TRBV19

cdr3_nt: TGTGCCAGCAGCCAAGATAGGGGACAGGGACTCTTCGGGTACACCTTC
cdr3_aa: CASSQDRGQGLFGYTF
clone_size: -
d_call: TRBD1
j_call: TRBJ1-2
v_call: TRBV4-2

cdr3_nt: TGTGCCAGCAGCTTTACCTCCCCTCTGGTTTATGAGCAGTTCTTC
cdr3_aa: CASSFTSPLVYEQFF
clone_size: -
d_call: -
j_call: TRBJ2-1
v_call: TRBV6-5

cdr3_nt: TGTGCCAGCTCACCCCTAGGGACAGGGGTTGAGACCTATGGCTACACCTTC
cdr3_aa: CASSPLGTGVETYGYTF
clone_size: -
d_call: TRBD1
j_call: TRBJ1-2
v_call: TRBV18

cdr3_nt: TGTGCCAGCAGCTTAGCGGTCACTGAAGCTTTCTTT
cdr3_aa: CASSLAVTEAFF
clone_size: -
d_call: -
j_call: TRBJ1-1
v_call: TRBV11-2

cdr3_nt: TGTGCCACCAAAAGTCCACAGGGTCTCGGCGGCTACACCTTC
cdr3_aa: CATKSPQGLGGYTF
clone_size: -
d_call: -
j_call: TRBJ1-2
v_call: TRBV19

cdr3_nt: TGTGCCAGCAGCTTAAGAGCCGTATACACAGATACGCAGTATTTT
cdr3_aa: CASSLRAVYTDTQYF
clone_size: -
d_call: -
j_call: TRBJ2-3
v_call: TRBV11-2

cdr3_nt: TGCAGCGTTGAGGGCGGGAGGGCCTCCGAGCAGTACTTC
cdr3_aa: CSVEGGRASEQYF
clone_size: -
d_call: TRBD2
j_call: TRBJ2-7
v_call: TRBV29-1

cdr3_nt: TGTGCCAGCTCCCTCACGGAAGACTATGGCTACACCTTC
cdr3_aa: CASSLTEDYGYTF
clone_size: -
d_call: -
j_call: TRBJ1-2
v_call: TRBV18

cdr3_nt: TGTGCCAGCAGCACTCGGGACAGCGAGAGCACAGATACGCAGTATTTT
cdr3_aa: CASSTRDSESTDTQYF
clone_size: -
d_call: -
j_call: TRBJ2-3
v_call: TRBV21-1

cdr3_nt: TGTGCCAGCAGTGACAGGGCGGGTCGGACTGAAGCTTTCTTT
cdr3_aa: CASSDRAGRTEAFF
clone_size: -
d_call: -
j_call: TRBJ1-1
v_call: TRBV2

cdr3_nt: TGTGCCAGCAGTCCCCTAAAAACGGGACAGATGAACAATGAGCAGTTCTTC
cdr3_aa: CASSPLKTGQMNNEQFF
clone_size: -
d_call: TRBD1
j_call: TRBJ2-1
v_call: TRBV27

cdr3_nt: TGCGCCAGCAGCCAAGATTGGCGCGCAGATAACTATGGCTACACCTTC
cdr3_aa: CASSQDWRADNYGYTF
clone_size: -
d_call: -
j_call: TRBJ1-2
v_call: TRBV4-3

cdr3_nt: TGTGCCAGCAGCTACGGACGGGACACTGAAGCTTTCTTT
cdr3_aa: CASSYGRDTEAFF
clone_size: -
d_call: -
j_call: TRBJ1-1
v_call: TRBV7-2

cdr3_nt: TGTGCTAGTGGCTCCTACCTACAGGGTTTCCCGAATCAGCCCCAGCATTTT
cdr3_aa: CASGSYLQGFPNQPQHF
clone_size: -
d_call: -
j_call: TRBJ1-5
v_call: TRBV12-5

cdr3_nt: TGCGCCAGCAGCCAAGCTAAGGGGGCGGCAACTGAAGCTTTCTTT
cdr3_aa: CASSQAKGAATEAFF
clone_size: once
d_call: TRBD1
j_call: TRBJ1-1
v_call: TRBV4-1

cdr3_nt: TGTGCCAGCAGCTTCGGGGACAGGGACTATGGCTACACCTTC
cdr3_aa: CASSFGDRDYGYTF
clone_size: -
d_call: TRBD1
j_call: TRBJ1-2
v_call: TRBV7-2